Below, one T cell receptor beta chain is given with its context. These data come from a study of blood T cell repertoires in COVID-19. As for the study in general: Some COVID-19 samples were acute and others convalescent; all came from the United States, Italy and Spain. The analysed material was cDNA or gDNA that came from T cells, B-cell-depleted T cells, or PBMCs.

The CDR3 contains 16 residues. The V and J ends lost 3 bases and 5 bases, in that order; junction bases with no gene match: 9. Germline V gene data show CDR1 as SGHRS and CDR2 as YFSETQ. Original processing methods: Cell counts per sample came from amplifying reference gene primers. Data came from immunoSEQ multiplex PCR; TCRdb stores just in-frame clones and leaves some out. The V and J calls and clone size are taken from that table; D and trimming were inferred from the DNA. Of roughly 250,000 clones listed, 88% are singletons. The material sequenced was peripheral blood. The chain couples TRBV5-1 to TRBJ2-2; 8 nucleotides line up with TRBD2. The TCR originated in a woman aged 25 to 39 with acute or convalescent COVID-19. This CDR3 reads CASSWGLGARTGELFF. CDR3 nucleotides: TGCGCCAGCAGCTGGGGACTAGGCGCGAGGACCGGGGAGCTGTTTTTT.